These 2 T cell receptor beta chains originate from one sample sequenced in a study of CD8 T cells in ankylosing spondylitis. Overall study results and limits: Seemingly characteristic of ankylosing spondylitis blood was a TCR beta motif consisting of eight highly homologous variants.

One entry per CDR3 protein, called by TCRdb with MiXCR from the 5' RACE reads. The sample includes approximately 550,000 distinct CDR3 sequences, about an eighth of them seen just once. The antigens of these receptors remain unknown. Sample: blood, either unsorted or a sorted T cell fraction (not recorded which). These receptors came from a male donor with ankylosing spondylitis.

This clonotype was detected many times. The chain recombines TRBV5-1 with TRBJ2-1; TRBD2 matches at 7 bases. V gave up 6 bases and J gave up 0 bases; unmatched junction bases: 12. The CDR3 is made up of 17 amino acids. CDR1 and CDR2 from the germline V gene are SGHRS and YFSETQ. The CDR3 spells CASKRIPSGTSYNEQFF. In nucleotides, the CDR3 is TGCGCCAGCAAACGTATCCCCAGCGGGACCTCCTACAATGAGCAGTTCTTC.

This clonotype occurred many times. The chain employs TRBV9 and TRBJ2-2; 7 nucleotides align to TRBD2. This CDR3 spans 15 amino acids. V shed 2 bases and J 5 bases; nucleotides not matched to a gene: 6. Germline lookup yields CDR1 SGDLS and CDR2 YYNGEE. CDR3 in amino acids: CASSVSGRMTGELFF. The DNA for the CDR3 is TGTGCCAGCAGCGTTTCCGGGAGGATGACCGGGGAGCTGTTTTTT.